A single T cell receptor (beta chain) is shown here with its context. This clonotype was seen ten or more times. The target of this receptor is not known. No much larger clone exists at a distance of one base, and base qualities are not known. V was cut back by 0 bases and J by 15 bases, leaving a gap of 12 bases between them. Taken from cysteine to phenylalanine, the CDR3 has 12 residues. The entry retains the CDR3 DNA only, 36 bases that are in frame from base 1. CDR1 is given as LNHNV and CDR2 as YYDKDF, both from the germline V gene (reference sequence). Sequencing took place on an Illumina HiSeq 2500. First-strand cDNA was synthesized using Superscript III and a set of TRAV- and TRBV-specific primers, so that both TCRalpha and TCRbeta chains were covered. TCRs were amplified with Phusion for approximately 21 PCR cycles, with a constant-region primer paired with the adapter attached to the V primers. The isolated mRNA was amplified using the MessageAmp II aRNA Amplification Kit, with in vitro transcription performed for about 15 hours at 37 degrees C. mRNA for TCR sequencing was isolated with the Dynabeads mRNA DIRECT Purification Kit. A second approximately 25-cycle Phusion PCR added indexed Illumina adapters, and products were purified with AMPure XP beads. On the authors' methods: Using custom Perl scripts, TCR sequences encoding the same protein were pooled, out-of-frame sequences were removed, and the abundance of each clonotype was computed. TCR sequences supported by only a single read were excluded from analysis. Among the metrics used to describe the repertoires were Shannon entropy, Gini index, clonality, richness, and the frequency of TCRs shared between repertoires. TCRdb passed the public sequencing reads through fastp at Q25 and MiXCR, retaining productive beta sequences. For every CDR3 protein sequence, its rows merge into one entry that carries the most common genes and DNA. In this record, the V and J calls reflect TCRdb's handling and not the investigators' own analysis. The sample has under 95,000 distinct CDR3 sequences on record, roughly a sixth of them singletons. The ten largest make up about 2.8% of the sample.

What the time point label conveys for this sample: before trial treatment. Donors were enrolled in RACIN, a single-arm phase I dose-escalation trial in which nivolumab, ipilimumab, aspirin, low-dose cyclophosphamide and low-dose radiotherapy were combined. Eligible patients had advanced, TIL-negative solid tumors. This sample is part of a study of low-dose radiotherapy and immunotherapy resistance in tumors (dated by TCRdb to between 2021 and 2022). Regarding the study in general: In Cohort 1, 0.5 Gy per fraction was delivered every 2 weeks, and a total PTV dose of 6.5 Gy was prescribed. Patients in Cohort 2 were given 1 Gy per fraction every two weeks, for a total of 13 Gy across 26 weeks. Nivolumab was administered intravenously as a 240 mg flat dose every two weeks, and ipilimumab was administered intravenously at 1 mg/kg every six weeks. Cyclophosphamide 200 mg/m2 was administered intravenously every two weeks, one day before each radiation and immunotherapy administration. Aspirin 300 mg was taken orally once daily by patients for four cycles, starting on cycle 1 day 1. No randomization into treatment groups was done for the people taking part in the trial. The translational analysis covered eight patients: three from the first dose cohort and the first five from the second dose cohort.

Here the sequenced sample was PBMCs, taken before treatment. This sequence was found in a male donor with prostate cancer. This chain is built from TRBV15 and TRBJ2-4, with no D gene named confidently. The DNA reads as follows: TGTGCCACCAGCAGAGACCAGGACCGGTTGTACTTC. This codes for CATSRDQDRLYF.